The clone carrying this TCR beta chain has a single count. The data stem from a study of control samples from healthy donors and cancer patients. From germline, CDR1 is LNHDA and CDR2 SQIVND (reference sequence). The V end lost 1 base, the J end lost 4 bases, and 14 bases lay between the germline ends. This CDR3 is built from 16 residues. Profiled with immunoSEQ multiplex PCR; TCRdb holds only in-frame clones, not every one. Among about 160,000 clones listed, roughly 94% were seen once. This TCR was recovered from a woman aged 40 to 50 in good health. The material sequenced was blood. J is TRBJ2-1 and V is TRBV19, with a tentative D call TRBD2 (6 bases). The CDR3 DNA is TGTGCCAGTAGTATAGTAGCTAGCGCGCGATACAATGAGCAGTTCTTC. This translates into CASSIVASARYNEQFF.